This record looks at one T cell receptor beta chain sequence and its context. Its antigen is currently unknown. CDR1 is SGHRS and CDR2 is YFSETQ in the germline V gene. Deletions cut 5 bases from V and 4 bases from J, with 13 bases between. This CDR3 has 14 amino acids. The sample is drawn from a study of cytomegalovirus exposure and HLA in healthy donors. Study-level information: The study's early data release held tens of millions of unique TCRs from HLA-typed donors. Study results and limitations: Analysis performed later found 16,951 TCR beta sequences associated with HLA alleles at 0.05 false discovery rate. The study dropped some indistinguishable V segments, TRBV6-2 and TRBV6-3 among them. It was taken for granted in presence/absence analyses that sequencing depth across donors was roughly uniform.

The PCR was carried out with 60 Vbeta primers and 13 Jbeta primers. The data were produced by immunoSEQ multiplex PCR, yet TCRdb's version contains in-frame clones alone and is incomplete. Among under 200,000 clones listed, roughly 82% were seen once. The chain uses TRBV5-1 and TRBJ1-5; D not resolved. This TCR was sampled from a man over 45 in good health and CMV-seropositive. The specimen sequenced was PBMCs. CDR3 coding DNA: TGCGCCAGCAGTGACGGACTGACAAATCAGCCCCAGCATTTT. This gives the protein CASSDGLTNQPQHF.